This T cell receptor (beta chain) derives from a study of T cell responses to AZD1222 COVID-19 vaccine. Germline lookup yields CDR1 SGDLS and CDR2 YYNGEE. The CDR3 covers 11 residues. V was cut by 3 bases and J by 2 bases, with 3 bases left in between. The table came from immunoSEQ multiplex PCR; TCRdb's copy has only in-frame clones and leaves some out. The sample yields approximately 200,000 clones, roughly 93% seen once. This receptor was taken from an adult in good health. The sequencing used peripheral blood, collected on day 0 of AZD1222 vaccination. This chain joins TRBV9 and TRBJ2-7; D is unclear. The DNA of the CDR3 is TGTGCCAGCAGCGCCGCCTACGAGCAGTACTTC. It specifies CASSAAYEQYF.